This TCR beta chain comes out of a study of blood T cell repertoires in COVID-19. Study background: The United States, Italy and Spain supplied acute and convalescent COVID-19 samples. Nucleic acid was either cDNA or gDNA, and it came from T cells, B-cell-depleted T cells, or PBMCs.

Comment on this clone: Other nucleotide sequences from this sample produce the same CDR3.

In the authors' methods: Amplification of reference gene primers provided the estimated nucleated cell counts. Data came from immunoSEQ multiplex PCR; TCRdb stores just in-frame clones and leaves some out. V and J calls and clone size are copied from that table; D and trimming were computed from the DNA. The table records 20,000 to 25,000 clones, roughly 80% of them present only once. Germline assignment: CDR1 SGDLS and CDR2 YYNGEE. V lost 0 bases, J lost 0 bases, and 0 bases stayed unmatched. This CDR3 contains 14 residues. The chain couples TRBV9 to TRBJ2-7, with 7 bases lining up with TRBD2. Sequencing was done on a sample of peripheral blood. The receptor comes from a man aged 55 to 70 with active COVID-19. The DNA of the CDR3 is TGTGCCAGCAGCGTAGCTAGCGGCTCCTACGAGCAGTACTTC. Protein product: CASSVASGSYEQYF.